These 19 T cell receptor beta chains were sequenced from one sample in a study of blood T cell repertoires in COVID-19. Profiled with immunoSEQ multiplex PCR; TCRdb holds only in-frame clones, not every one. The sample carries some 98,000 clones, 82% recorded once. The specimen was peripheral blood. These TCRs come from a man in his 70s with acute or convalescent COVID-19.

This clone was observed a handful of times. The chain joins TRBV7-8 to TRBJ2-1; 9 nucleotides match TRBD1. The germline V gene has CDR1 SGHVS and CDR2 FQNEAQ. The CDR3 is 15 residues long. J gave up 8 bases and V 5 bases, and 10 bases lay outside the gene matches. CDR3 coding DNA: TGTGCCAGCAGCCCGAGGACAGGGGACATGTATGAGCAGTTCTTC. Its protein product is CASSPRTGDMYEQFF.

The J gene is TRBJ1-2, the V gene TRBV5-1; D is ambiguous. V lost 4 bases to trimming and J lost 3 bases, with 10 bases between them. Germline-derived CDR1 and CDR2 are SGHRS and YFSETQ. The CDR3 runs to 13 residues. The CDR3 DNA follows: TGCGCCAGCAGCCTGACACCAGACTATGGCTACACCTTC. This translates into CASSLTPDYGYTF.

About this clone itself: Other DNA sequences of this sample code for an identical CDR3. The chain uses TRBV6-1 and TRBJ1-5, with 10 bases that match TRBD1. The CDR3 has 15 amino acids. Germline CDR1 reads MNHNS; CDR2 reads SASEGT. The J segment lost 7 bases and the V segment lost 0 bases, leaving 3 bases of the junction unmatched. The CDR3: CASSEAGQGLQPQHF. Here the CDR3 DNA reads TGTGCCAGCAGTGAAGCGGGACAGGGGTTGCAGCCCCAGCATTTT.

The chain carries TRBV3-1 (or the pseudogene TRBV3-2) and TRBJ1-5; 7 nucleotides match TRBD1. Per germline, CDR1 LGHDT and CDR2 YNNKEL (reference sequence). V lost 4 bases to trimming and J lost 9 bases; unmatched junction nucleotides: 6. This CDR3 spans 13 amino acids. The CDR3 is CASSPGGFGPQHF. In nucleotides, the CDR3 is TGTGCCAGCAGCCCAGGGGGGTTTGGGCCCCAGCATTTT.

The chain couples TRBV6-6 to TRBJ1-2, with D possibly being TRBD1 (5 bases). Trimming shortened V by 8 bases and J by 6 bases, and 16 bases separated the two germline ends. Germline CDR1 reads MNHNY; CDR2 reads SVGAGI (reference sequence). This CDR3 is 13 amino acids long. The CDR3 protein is CASDQQGYNGYTF. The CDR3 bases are TGTGCCAGCGACCAGCAGGGATATAATGGCTACACCTTC.

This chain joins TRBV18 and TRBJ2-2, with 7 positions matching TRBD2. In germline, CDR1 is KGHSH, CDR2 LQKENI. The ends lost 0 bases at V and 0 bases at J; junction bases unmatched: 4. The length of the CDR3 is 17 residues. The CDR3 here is CASSPPAAGANTGELFF. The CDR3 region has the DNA TGTGCCAGCTCACCACCGGCTGCGGGAGCGAACACCGGGGAGCTGTTTTTT.

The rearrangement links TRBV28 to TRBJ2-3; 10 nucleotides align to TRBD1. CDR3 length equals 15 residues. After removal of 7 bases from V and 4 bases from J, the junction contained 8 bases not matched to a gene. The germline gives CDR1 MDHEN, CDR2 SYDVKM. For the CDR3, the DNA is TGTGCCAGCAACCCGGGACAGGGGACCCCAGATACGCAGTATTTT. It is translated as CASNPGQGTPDTQYF. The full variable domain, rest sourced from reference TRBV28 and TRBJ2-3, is DVKVTQSSRYLVKRTGEKVFLECVQDMDHENMFWYRQDPGLGLRLIYFSYDVKMKEKGDIPEGYSVSREKKERFSLILESASTNQTSMYLCASNPGQGTPDTQYFGPGTRLTVL.

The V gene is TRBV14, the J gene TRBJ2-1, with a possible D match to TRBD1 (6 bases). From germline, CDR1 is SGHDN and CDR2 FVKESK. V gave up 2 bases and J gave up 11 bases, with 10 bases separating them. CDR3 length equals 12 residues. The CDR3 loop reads CASSQRTVKQFF. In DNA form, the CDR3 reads TGTGCCAGCAGCCAAAGGACAGTAAAGCAGTTCTTC.

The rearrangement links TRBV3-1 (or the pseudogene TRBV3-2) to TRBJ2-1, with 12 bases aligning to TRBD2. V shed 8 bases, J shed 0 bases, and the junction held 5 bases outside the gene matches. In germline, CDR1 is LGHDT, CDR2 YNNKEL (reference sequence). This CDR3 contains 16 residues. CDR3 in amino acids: CASRLAGASSYNEQFF. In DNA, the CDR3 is TGTGCCAGCCGACTAGCGGGGGCCTCCTCCTACAATGAGCAGTTCTTC.

In DNA, the CDR3 is TGTGCCAGCAGTAGGGGGAGCTCCTACGAGCAGTACTTC. Translating gives CASSRGSSYEQYF. The chain links TRBV14 to TRBJ2-7, with D perhaps matching TRBD1 (6 bases). There are 13 residues in the CDR3. Germline assignment: CDR1 SGHDN and CDR2 FVKESK. The V end lost 6 bases, the J end lost 0 bases, and 9 bases lay between the germline ends.

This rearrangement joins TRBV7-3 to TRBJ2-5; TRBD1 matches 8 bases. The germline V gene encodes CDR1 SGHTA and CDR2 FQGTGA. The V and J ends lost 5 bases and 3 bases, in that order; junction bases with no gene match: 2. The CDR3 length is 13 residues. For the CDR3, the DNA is TGTGCCAGCAGCACACAGGGGGAAGAGACCCAGTACTTC. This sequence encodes CASSTQGEETQYF.

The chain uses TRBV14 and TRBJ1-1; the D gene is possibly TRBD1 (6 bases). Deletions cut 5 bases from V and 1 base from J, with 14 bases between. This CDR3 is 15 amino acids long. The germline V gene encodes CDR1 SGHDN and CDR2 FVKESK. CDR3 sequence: CASSEQGLANTEAFF. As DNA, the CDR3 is TGTGCCAGCAGCGAACAGGGATTGGCGAACACTGAAGCTTTCTTT.

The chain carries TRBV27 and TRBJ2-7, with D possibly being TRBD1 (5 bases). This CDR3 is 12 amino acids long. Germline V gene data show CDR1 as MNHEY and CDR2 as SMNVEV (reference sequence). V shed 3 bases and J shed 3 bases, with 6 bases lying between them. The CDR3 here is CASSLGLYEQYF. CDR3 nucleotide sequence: TGTGCCAGCAGTTTGGGGCTCTACGAGCAGTACTTC.

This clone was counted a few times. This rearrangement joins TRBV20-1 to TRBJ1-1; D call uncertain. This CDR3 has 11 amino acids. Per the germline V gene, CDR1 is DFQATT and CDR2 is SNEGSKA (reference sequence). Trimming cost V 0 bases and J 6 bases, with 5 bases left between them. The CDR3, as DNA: TGCAGTGCTAGAGATACTTCTGAAGCTTTCTTT. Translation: CSARDTSEAFF.

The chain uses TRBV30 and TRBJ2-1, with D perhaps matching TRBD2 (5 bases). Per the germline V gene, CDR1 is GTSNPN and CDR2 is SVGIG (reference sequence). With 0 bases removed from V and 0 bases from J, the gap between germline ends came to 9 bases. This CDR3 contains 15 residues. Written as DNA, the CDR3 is TGTGCCTGGAGTGTACGTGGGAGCTCCTACAATGAGCAGTTCTTC. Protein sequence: CAWSVRGSSYNEQFF.

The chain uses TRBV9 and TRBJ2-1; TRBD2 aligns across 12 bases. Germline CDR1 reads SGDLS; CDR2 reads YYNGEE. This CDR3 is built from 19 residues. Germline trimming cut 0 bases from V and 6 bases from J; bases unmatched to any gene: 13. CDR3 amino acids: CASSVGASGRAKVINEQFF. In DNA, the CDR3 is TGTGCCAGCAGCGTAGGAGCTAGCGGGAGGGCCAAGGTTATCAATGAGCAGTTCTTC.

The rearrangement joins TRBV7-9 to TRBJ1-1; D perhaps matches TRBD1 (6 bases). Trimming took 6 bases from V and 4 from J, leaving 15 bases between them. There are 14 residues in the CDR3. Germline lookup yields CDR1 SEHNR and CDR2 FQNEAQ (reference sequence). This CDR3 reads CASSLTGTTTEAFF. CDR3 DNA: TGTGCCAGCAGTTTAACAGGGACGACCACTGAAGCTTTCTTT. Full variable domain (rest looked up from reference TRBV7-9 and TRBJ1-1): DTGVSQNPRHKITKRGQNVTFRCDPISEHNRLYWYRQTLGQGPEFLTYFQNEAQLEKSRLLSDRFSAERPKGSFSTLEIQRTEQGDSAMYLCASSLTGTTTEAFFGQGTRLTVV.

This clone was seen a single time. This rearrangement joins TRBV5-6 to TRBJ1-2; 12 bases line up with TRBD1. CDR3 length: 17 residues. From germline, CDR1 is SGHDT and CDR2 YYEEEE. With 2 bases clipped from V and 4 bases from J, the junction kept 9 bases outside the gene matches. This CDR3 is CASSFRDRGRIGYGYTF. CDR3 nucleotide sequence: TGTGCCAGCAGCTTCCGGGACAGGGGGCGGATCGGCTATGGCTACACCTTC.

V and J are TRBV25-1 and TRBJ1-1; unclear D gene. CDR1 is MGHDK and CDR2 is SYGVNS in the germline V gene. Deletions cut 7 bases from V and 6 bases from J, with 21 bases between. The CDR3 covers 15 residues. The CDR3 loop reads CASTKAGVDGAEAFF. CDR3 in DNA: TGTGCCAGCACTAAAGCGGGAGTGGATGGCGCTGAAGCTTTCTTT.